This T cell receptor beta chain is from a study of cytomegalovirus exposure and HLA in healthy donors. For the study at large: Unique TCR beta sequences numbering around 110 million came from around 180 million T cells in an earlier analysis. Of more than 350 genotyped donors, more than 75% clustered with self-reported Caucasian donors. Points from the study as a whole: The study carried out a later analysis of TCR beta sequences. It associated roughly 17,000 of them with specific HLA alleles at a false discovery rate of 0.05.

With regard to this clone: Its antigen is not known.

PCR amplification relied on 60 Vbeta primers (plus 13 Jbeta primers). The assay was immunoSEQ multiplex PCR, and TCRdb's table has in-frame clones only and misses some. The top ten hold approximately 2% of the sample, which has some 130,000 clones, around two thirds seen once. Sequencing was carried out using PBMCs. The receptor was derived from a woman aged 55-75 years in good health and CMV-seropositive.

CDR3 nucleotides: TGTGCCAGCAGCGGCGCCCCCAGTGGGGGGGAAGGACACACTGAAGCTTTCTTT. It translates to CASSGAPSGGEGHTEAFF. The chain employs TRBV9 and TRBJ1-1; D may be TRBD1 (5 bases). Germline V gene lookup returns CDR1 SGDLS and CDR2 YYNGEE. V lost 3 bases and J lost 3, with 24 bases in between. There are 18 residues in the CDR3.